This TCR beta chain is drawn from a study of PD-1 blockade in classical Hodgkin lymphoma. As for the study in general: Intravenous delivery of nivolumab at 3 mg/kg to patients occurred every 2 weeks. Study findings and constraints: Baseline TCR diversity was reportedly lower in newly diagnosed patients than healthy donors. There was a significant rise in CD4+ TCR diversity by C4D1, with no such rise for CD8+.

Libraries were prepared by immunoSEQ multiplex PCR; TCRdb keeps only in-frame clonotypes and omits some of them. The data hold around 25,000 clones, with about four fifths observed a single time. After autologous stem cell transplantation all patients relapsed, and prior brentuximab vedotin exposure differed between cohorts. To note about this clone: Its target is unknown.

V shed 5 bases and J shed 5 bases, with 16 bases lying between them. This CDR3 spans 16 amino acids. Germline loops: CDR1 MGHRA, CDR2 YSYEKL. This sequence was found in a human donor with classical Hodgkin lymphoma. Sequences were derived from peripheral blood mononuclear cells (PBMCs), sampled before the second cycle of nivolumab. This chain joins TRBV4-1 and TRBJ1-6; no definite D call. The CDR3 loop is CASSSPSTENNSPLHF. DNA for the CDR3: TGCGCCAGCAGCTCCCCTTCCACGGAAAATAATTCACCCCTCCACTTT.